This TCR beta chain is from a study of T cell responses to AZD1222 COVID-19 vaccine. Study conclusions and caveats: Just a handful of AZD1222 recipients were seropositive at baseline. Reports say nearly half of spike-specific TCRs go after unmutated variant regions. Spike-specific TCR breadth and depth both grew after two AZD1222 doses.

A remark on this clone: The target antigen is unknown.

The assay was immunoSEQ multiplex PCR, and TCRdb's table has in-frame clones only and misses some. There are 70,000 to 90,000 clones in the sample; 86% occur only once, and more than 8.5% lies in the top ten. CDR3 length: 13 residues. Germline V CDR1 and CDR2: SGHTA, FQGTGA. V was cut by 5 bases and J by 3 bases, with 8 bases left in between. This clonotype was sampled from an adult in good health. The sample consisted of peripheral blood, taken on day 0 of AZD1222 vaccination. The chain recombines TRBV7-3 with TRBJ2-1; TRBD2 might be the D (5 bases). CDR3 nucleotide sequence: TGTGCCAGCAGCCTCGGGATCTACAATGAGCAGTTCTTC. Amino acid sequence: CASSLGIYNEQFF.